These 16 T cell receptor beta chains were all obtained from the same sample, sequenced in a study of T cells in Graves' hyperthyroidism and ophthalmopathy (dated by TCRdb to between 2018 and 2020). The protocol used for the library was multiplex PCR. The run used an Illumina HiSeq 2000. TCR beta CDR3 regions were amplified from RNA transcripts. The TCR CDR3 was subjected to a first round of RT-PCR using the HTBI primer set and the Qiagen OneStep RT-PCR kit. Starting from the raw public reads, TCRdb applied fastp trimming at Q25, assembled clones with MiXCR and retained in-frame beta chains. Each entry is one CDR3 protein sequence, shown with its most common DNA and genes. Within this sample are about 620,000 distinct CDR3 sequences, with around 15% of them counted one time only. The top ten clones comprise approximately 3.9% of the sample. The sequencing input was blood. Every receptor here comes from a woman aged 25 to 39 with Graves' hyperthyroidism.

At least ten counts were recorded for this clonotype. This rearrangement joins TRBV20-1 to TRBJ2-3; D remains unclear. Germline lookup yields CDR1 DFQATT and CDR2 SNEGSKA (reference sequence). Trimming took off 2 bases at V and 2 bases at J, with 11 bases between the two ends. The CDR3 length is 14 residues. The CDR3, as DNA: TGCAGTGCTAGACTGGGCGGAACCACAGATACGCAGTATTTT. Translated, it gives CSARLGGTTDTQYF.

This clonotype was recorded at least ten times. This chain joins TRBV12-3 or TRBV12-4 and TRBJ2-2; 10 bases align to TRBD2. The CDR3 consists of 17 residues. V dropped 6 bases and J dropped 6; count of bases not matched to a gene: 13. The CDR3 spells CASSREPLAGVAGELFF. DNA for the CDR3: TGTGCCAGCAGCCGAGAGCCTCTAGCGGGAGTCGCCGGGGAGCTGTTTTTT.

The sample holds a few counts of this clonotype. The chain links TRBV3-1 to TRBJ2-6, with D possibly being TRBD2 (6 bases). Looked up from germline, CDR1 is LGHDT and CDR2 is YNNKEL (reference sequence). Trimming stripped 4 bases from V and 4 bases from J, with 11 bases between. This CDR3 is 15 amino acids long. The CDR3 spells CASSPREAGANVLTF. The CDR3 bases are TGTGCCAGCAGCCCCAGGGAGGCCGGGGCCAACGTCCTGACTTTC.

This clonotype was found many times. This sequence joins TRBV28 and TRBJ2-1; 9 bases map to TRBD2. V lost 6 bases, J lost 2 bases, and 5 bases stayed unmatched. CDR1 and CDR2 from the germline V gene are MDHEN and SYDVKM. The CDR3 sequence is 15 residues long. Written as DNA, the CDR3 is TGTGCCAGCAGACCGACTAGCGGTACCTACAATGAGCAGTTCTTC. As protein: CASRPTSGTYNEQFF.

Many counts were recorded for this clonotype. This chain joins TRBV9 and TRBJ2-1; 9 bases fit TRBD2. V was pared by 0 bases and J by 9 bases, with 7 bases of the junction left unmatched. Germline-derived CDR1 and CDR2 are SGDLS and YYNGEE. The CDR3 is made up of 15 amino acids. DNA for the CDR3: TGTGCCAGCAGCGTAGATGGCGGGAGGGCCCTTGAGCAGTTCTTC. This translates into CASSVDGGRALEQFF.

The chain employs TRBV20-1 and TRBJ1-5; 9 nucleotides line up with TRBD1. Germline-derived CDR1 and CDR2 are DFQATT and SNEGSKA (reference sequence). CDR3 size: 16 residues. V was pared by 6 bases and J by 1 base, with 10 bases of the junction left unmatched. The DNA of the CDR3 is TGCAGTGCGAAGACGCCCGGGACAGGGAGCAATCAGCCCCAGCATTTT. This codes for CSAKTPGTGSNQPQHF.

This clonotype was seen ten or more times. In nucleotides, the CDR3 is TGTGCCAGCAGTTTATGGTCGGGCAGTAGAAATAGCAATCAGCCCCAGCATTTT. Translated, it gives CASSLWSGSRNSNQPQHF. The chain employs TRBV28 and TRBJ1-5; D is unclear. Trimming left V 0 bases short and J 0 bases short, with 15 bases between. The CDR3 contains 18 residues. Germline CDR1 and CDR2: MDHEN and SYDVKM. Filled out from reference TRBV28 and TRBJ1-5, the complete variable domain reads DVKVTQSSRYLVKRTGEKVFLECVQDMDHENMFWYRQDPGLGLRLIYFSYDVKMKEKGDIPEGYSVSREKKERFSLILESASTNQTSMYLCASSLWSGSRNSNQPQHFGDGTRLSIL.

The chain is built from TRBV10-3 and TRBJ1-1, with 7 bases identical to TRBD1. The germline gives CDR1 ENHRY, CDR2 SYGVKD. With 2 bases clipped from V and 1 base from J, the junction kept 4 bases outside the gene matches. This CDR3 is 15 amino acids long. Here the CDR3 reads CAISEPAGGNTEAFF. For the CDR3, the DNA is TGTGCCATCAGTGAGCCGGCAGGGGGGAACACTGAAGCTTTCTTT.

This chain connects TRBV12-3 or TRBV12-4 to TRBJ1-2, with 9 bases that match TRBD1. The CDR3 contains 17 residues. The trim removed 5 bases at V and 4 bases at J, leaving 14 bases unmatched. CDR3 amino acids: CASSASGTGIQRYGYTF. The CDR3 nucleotides are TGTGCCAGCAGTGCCTCCGGGACAGGGATTCAACGCTATGGCTACACCTTC.

This clonotype was seen many times. CDR3 region: CSAPAASLTYEQYF. The CDR3 coding sequence is TGCAGTGCTCCGGCGGCTTCTCTAACCTACGAGCAGTACTTC. This chain joins TRBV20-1 and TRBJ2-7; D gene ambiguous. Trimming took 5 bases from V and 2 from J, leaving 16 bases between them. The CDR3 runs 14 residues. CDR1 and CDR2 (germline): DFQATT, SNEGSKA (reference sequence).

This clonotype has at least ten counts. The rearrangement uses TRBV2 and TRBJ1-5; tentative D call: TRBD1 (6 bases). The CDR3 has 14 amino acids. Germline lookup yields CDR1 SNHLY and CDR2 FYNNEI. V lost 7 bases to trimming and J lost 1 base, with 11 bases between them. The CDR3 coding sequence is TGTGCCAGCAAAGTAGGGGGGAGCAATCAGCCCCAGCATTTT. Protein product: CASKVGGSNQPQHF.

This clonotype was seen a few times. The chain joins TRBV19 to TRBJ2-7, with D hard to call. V gave up 9 bases and J gave up 3 bases, with 15 bases separating them. The CDR3 extends over 13 amino acids. CDR1 and CDR2 (germline): LNHDA, SQIVND (reference sequence). The CDR3: CASLRKTVYEQYF. CDR3 DNA: TGTGCCAGCCTTCGAAAGACGGTCTACGAGCAGTACTTC.

Only a few counts were recorded for this clonotype. CDR3 region: CASSPRQINTEAFF. The CDR3 DNA is TGTGCCAGCAGCCCTAGACAGATTAACACTGAAGCTTTCTTT. This chain uses TRBV5-8 with TRBJ1-1; weak D call: TRBD1 (5 bases). Germline V gene sequence: CDR1 SGHTS, CDR2 YDEGEE. Trimming left V 4 bases short and J 2 bases short, with 12 bases between. The CDR3 loop spans 14 amino acids.

The chain couples TRBV11-3 to TRBJ2-7, with 10 bases fitting TRBD2. CDR3 size: 14 residues. CDR1 is SGHNT and CDR2 is YENEEA in the germline V gene. The V segment lost 5 bases and the J segment 2 bases; nucleotides outside the gene matches: 3. Written as DNA, the CDR3 is TGTGCCAGCAGCACAGGACTAGCGGCCTACGAGCAGTACTTC. It yields the protein CASSTGLAAYEQYF. Supplemented by reference TRBV11-3 and TRBJ2-7, the full variable domain reads EAGVVQSPRYKIIEKKQPVAFWCNPISGHNTLYWYLQNLGQGPELLIRYENEEAVDDSQLPKDRFSAERLKGVDSTLKIQPAELGDSAVYLCASSTGLAAYEQYFGPGTRLTVT.

The chain uses TRBV13 and TRBJ2-6; the D gene could be TRBD1 or TRBD2 (5 bases each). CDR3 length: 14 amino acids. The germline V gene has CDR1 PRHDT and CDR2 FYEKMQ (reference sequence). Deletions cut 1 base from V and 8 bases from J, with 9 bases between. This CDR3 is CASSLEGTSNVLTF. The CDR3 coding sequence is TGTGCCAGCAGCTTAGAGGGGACGTCCAACGTCCTGACTTTC.

V gene TRBV5-1 combines with J gene TRBJ2-7; no definite D call. V lost 5 bases and J 0 bases, leaving 9 bases between the germline ends. CDR3 length: 13 residues. The germline V gene encodes CDR1 SGHRS and CDR2 YFSETQ. The CDR3 sequence: CASSVPSSYEQYF. CDR3 coding DNA: TGCGCCAGCAGTGTCCCTAGCTCCTACGAGCAGTACTTC.